This T cell receptor (beta chain) was retrieved from a study of blood T cell repertoires in COVID-19. Study as a whole: Donors in the United States, Italy and Spain gave samples during acute or convalescent COVID-19. The cDNA or gDNA used as material had been derived from T cells, B-cell-depleted T cells, or PBMCs.

In the study's own analysis: By means of reference gene primer amplification, nucleated cell counts were estimated. Data came from immunoSEQ multiplex PCR; TCRdb stores just in-frame clones and leaves some out. That table gives V, J and clone size, and the DNA gave D and trimming. The sample contains about 74,000 clones, 88% of which appear only once. This clone was observed a few times. The germline V gene has CDR1 SGHRS and CDR2 YFSETQ. V trimming: 1 base; J trimming: 3 bases; junction bases outside the gene matches: 3. The CDR3 length is 15 residues. The sequencing sample was made of peripheral blood. The V call is TRBV5-1, the J call TRBJ1-4; 7 bases match TRBD1. This sequence was found in a woman aged 80 or older with active or convalescent COVID-19. This chain's CDR3 is CASSLRGLPNEKLFF. The CDR3 DNA follows: TGCGCCAGCAGCTTGAGGGGGCTTCCTAATGAAAAACTGTTTTTT.